Below are 20 T cell receptor beta chains sequenced from a single sample in a study of blood T cells in healthy people across ages. Primed by a sample-barcoded 5' primer and a J-beta primer mix, a second PCR proceeded for 7 to 11 cycles. One entry per CDR3 protein, called by TCRdb with MiXCR from the 5' RACE reads. The sample lists about 640,000 distinct CDR3 sequences; approximately 30% were seen once. Material: blood. Receptor source: a woman older than 75 in good health.

The genes are TRBV7-8 and TRBJ2-5; no reliable D call. CDR1 and CDR2 (germline): SGHVS, FQNEAQ. The CDR3 has 11 residues. Trimming took 5 bases from V and 11 from J, leaving 12 bases between them. CDR3 loop: CASSTVVEQYF. The CDR3 nucleotides are TGTGCCAGCAGCACCGTTGTAGAGCAGTACTTC.

A note on this clonotype: A much larger clonotype is one base distant, so this may be a read error. The rearrangement uses TRBV2 and TRBJ2-1; D unclear. The V and J ends lost 6 bases and 4 bases respectively, with 13 bases between them. The CDR3 spans 14 residues. Germline V CDR1 and CDR2: SNHLY, FYNNEI. The DNA of the CDR3 is TGTGCCAGCAGGAGCAGAAACCCGTACAATGAGCAGTTCTTC. Translating it yields CASRSRNPYNEQFF.

This clonotype was seen a handful of times. The chain links TRBV7-9 to TRBJ2-7, with 10 bases matching TRBD2. Germline V gene data show CDR1 as SEHNR and CDR2 as FQNEAQ (reference sequence). V trimming: 4 bases; J trimming: 7 bases; junction bases outside the gene matches: 16. The CDR3 contains 17 residues. The CDR3 sequence: CASSSRGGLADYNEQYF. The DNA for the CDR3 is TGTGCCAGCAGCTCAAGGGGCGGACTAGCGGACTACAATGAGCAGTACTTC.

This clonotype was detected many times. This rearrangement joins TRBV20-1 to TRBJ1-5; D is possibly TRBD1 (5 bases). The germline CDR1 and CDR2 sequences are DFQATT and SNEGSKA (reference sequence). Deletions cut 3 bases from V and 4 bases from J, with 13 bases between. This CDR3 has 14 residues. The CDR3 loop reads CSARPPRGNQPQHF. CDR3 bases: TGCAGTGCTAGGCCGCCACGGGGGAATCAGCCCCAGCATTTT.

This clonotype was counted at least ten times. V gene TRBV30 combines with J gene TRBJ2-5; maybe TRBD2 (6 bases). CDR3 length: 14 residues. Between the trimmed V and J ends, which lost 1 base and 4 bases, there was a span of 13 bases. Per germline, CDR1 GTSNPN and CDR2 SVGIG (reference sequence). CDR3 coding DNA: TGTGCCTGGAGTGCCCTTGTCGGGGGAGAGACCCAGTACTTC. Translating it yields CAWSALVGGETQYF. Filled out from reference TRBV30 and TRBJ2-5, the complete variable domain reads SQTIHQWPATLVQPVGSPLSLECTVEGTSNPNLYWYRQAAGRGLQLLFYSVGIGQISSEVPQNLSASRPQDRQFILSSKKLLLSDSGFYLCAWSALVGGETQYFGPGTRLLVL.

This clonotype appeared many times. The CDR3 nucleotides are TGCGCCAGCAGCCCGGAGAGCTATGGCTACACCTTC. Translating it yields CASSPESYGYTF. This chain uses TRBV5-1 with TRBJ1-2, with no clear D. V dropped 4 bases and J dropped 4 bases, with 8 bases sitting between them. Germline lookup yields CDR1 SGHRS and CDR2 YFSETQ. There are 12 residues in the CDR3.

Comments on this clonotype: A much larger clone sits a single nucleotide away, making a read error possible. The chain is built from TRBV27 and TRBJ1-2; 7 bases match TRBD1. The junction had 8 bases not matched to a gene; V was cut back by 7 bases and J by 0 bases. The CDR3 has 15 residues. CDR1 and CDR2 (germline): MNHEY, SMNVEV (reference sequence). This CDR3 reads CASNILGTANYGYTF. In nucleotides, the CDR3 is TGTGCCAGCAATATCCTCGGGACAGCTAACTATGGCTACACCTTC.

Only a few counts were recorded for this clonotype. The V call is TRBV30, the J call TRBJ2-7, with a possible D match to TRBD1 (5 bases). The germline V and J ends were trimmed by 0 bases and 6 bases, with 9 bases remaining between them. CDR1 and CDR2 (germline): GTSNPN, SVGIG (reference sequence). This CDR3 is built from 12 residues. The chain's CDR3 is CAWSVTGREQYF. The CDR3 DNA reads TGTGCCTGGAGTGTCACAGGCCGCGAGCAGTACTTC.

Ten or more counts support this clonotype. The chain carries TRBV25-1 and TRBJ2-1, with D possibly being TRBD1 (5 bases). The CDR3 has 14 amino acids. The germline gives CDR1 MGHDK, CDR2 SYGVNS. Trimming shortened V by 0 bases and J by 8 bases, and 11 bases separated the two germline ends. CDR3 in DNA: TGTGCCAGCAGTGAATATAAAGGGGCAGATGAGCAGTTCTTC. This encodes CASSEYKGADEQFF.

A remark on this clonotype: This may arise from a read error, as a much more abundant clone is one base away. The rearrangement joins TRBV15 to TRBJ2-1; D unresolved. The CDR3 runs to 13 residues. CDR1 is LNHNV and CDR2 is YYDKDF in the germline V gene (reference sequence). Trimming left V 5 bases short and J 3 bases short, with 8 bases between. CDR3 nucleotides: TGTGCCACCAGCCCGTCAGACTACAATGAGCAGTTCTTC. The encoded protein is CATSPSDYNEQFF.

This clonotype appeared once. A much bigger clone sits one base away, suggesting this may be a read error. The gene calls are TRBV12-3 or TRBV12-4 and TRBJ2-7; no clear D. V shed 11 bases and J shed 7 bases, with 12 bases lying between them. The CDR3 consists of 10 residues. The CDR3 DNA is TGTGCCGGCGATAGTCCTGAGCAGTACTTC. It yields the protein CAGDSPEQYF.

V gene TRBV10-3 combines with J gene TRBJ2-1, with 11 bases lining up with TRBD2. Trimming at V came to 11 bases and at J to 8 bases, leaving 8 bases not matched to a gene. This CDR3 is 13 amino acids long. In germline, CDR1 is ENHRY, CDR2 SYGVKD. The CDR3, as DNA: TGTGCCGTTAGCGGGGGGGCATGTGATGAGCAGTTCTTC. As protein: CAVSGGACDEQFF.

In this sample, this clonotype turned up a few times. The V call is TRBV11-2, the J call TRBJ1-3; 7 bases fit TRBD1. V dropped 1 base and J dropped 0; count of bases not matched to a gene: 3. Germline V CDR1 and CDR2: SGHAT, FQNNGV. The length of the CDR3 is 16 residues. For the CDR3, the DNA is TGTGCCAGCAGCTTAGGGACAGGACTCTCTGGAAACACCATATATTTT. It specifies CASSLGTGLSGNTIYF.

This clonotype was picked up a small number of times. It may be a read error: a sequence one base away is much more abundant. V gene TRBV5-1 combines with J gene TRBJ2-7, with D unclear. Germline assignment: CDR1 SGHRS and CDR2 YFSETQ. V was trimmed by 1 base and J by 6 bases, leaving 14 bases between them. The length of the CDR3 is 14 residues. The CDR3 DNA reads as TGCGCCAGCAGCTTGAACCATAACTGGGGCGAGCAGTACTTC. As protein: CASSLNHNWGEQYF. Variable domain in full (rest from reference TRBV5-1 and TRBJ2-7): KAGVTQTPRYLIKTRGQQVTLSCSPISGHRSVSWYQQTPGQGLQFLFEYFSETQRNKGNFPGRFSGRQFSNSRSEMNVSTLELGDSALYLCASSLNHNWGEQYFGPGTRLTVT.

This clonotype showed up many times. The chain uses TRBV4-3 and TRBJ1-2, with 10 bases aligning to TRBD1. This CDR3 contains 16 residues. The ends lost 0 bases at V and 5 bases at J; junction bases unmatched: 6. Per the germline V gene, CDR1 is LGHNA and CDR2 is YSLEER. CDR3 sequence reads: CASSQDRTGGGYGYTF. Written as DNA, the CDR3 is TGCGCCAGCAGCCAAGATAGGACAGGGGGAGGATATGGCTACACCTTC.

This sequence joins TRBV7-3 and TRBJ2-3; 11 bases are shared with TRBD2. The trim removed 4 bases at V and 2 bases at J, leaving 20 bases unmatched. Germline-derived CDR1 and CDR2 are SGHTA and FQGTGA. The CDR3 length is 21 residues. CDR3 sequence: CASSSGLVSVAGGINTDTQYF. DNA for the CDR3: TGTGCCAGCAGCTCTGGATTAGTTTCGGTAGCGGGGGGGATCAACACAGATACGCAGTATTTT.

The rearrangement uses TRBV7-8 and TRBJ1-2; no clear D. Germline lookup yields CDR1 SGHVS and CDR2 FQNEAQ. This CDR3 is built from 16 residues. Trimming removed 3 bases from V and 3 bases from J, with 17 bases in between. In DNA, the CDR3 is TGTGCCAGCAGCTTGGGTATAGGAGGCACTTACTATGGCTACACCTTC. This translates into CASSLGIGGTYYGYTF.

This clonotype was picked up many times. The rearrangement joins TRBV11-3 to TRBJ2-1; D remains unclear. The CDR3 totals 14 residues. Per the germline V gene, CDR1 is SGHNT and CDR2 is YENEEA. V gave up 0 bases and J gave up 8 bases, with 11 bases separating them. The CDR3 loop reads CASSLDPTVHEQFF. CDR3 nucleotides: TGTGCCAGCAGCTTAGATCCTACAGTTCATGAGCAGTTCTTC.

In its sample, this clonotype was seen many times. J is TRBJ2-2 and V is TRBV7-2; the match to TRBD2 covers 14 bases. The length of the CDR3 is 18 residues. With 4 bases clipped from V and 7 bases from J, the junction kept 11 bases outside the gene matches. Per the germline V gene, CDR1 is SGHTA and CDR2 is FQGNSA. The CDR3 DNA reads as TGTGCCAGCAGCTCCGGACTAGCGGGGGGCCCTTGGGGCGGGGAGCTGTTTTTT. It codes for CASSSGLAGGPWGGELFF.

This clonotype was picked up many times. The chain links TRBV29-1 to TRBJ2-7, with 7 bases that match TRBD1. The CDR3 has 13 amino acids. Germline assignment: CDR1 SQVTM and CDR2 ANQGSEA. V was clipped by 1 base and J by 4 bases; unmatched bases: 4. CDR3 nucleotides: TGCAGCGTTGAAGGAGACAGGGTTTACGAGCAGTACTTC. This codes for CSVEGDRVYEQYF.